This T cell receptor beta chain came from a study of blood T cell repertoires in COVID-19. CDR3 size: 14 residues. Germline-derived CDR1 and CDR2 are MNHEY and SVGAGI. The V and J ends lost 6 bases and 4 bases, in that order; junction bases with no gene match: 4. Per the study methods: It was from reference gene primer amplification that nucleated cell counts were estimated. The assay was immunoSEQ multiplex PCR, and TCRdb's table has in-frame clones only and misses some. From that table come the V and J calls and clone size; the DNA was used to work out D and trimming. The sample contains about 210,000 clones, around 80% of which appear only once.

The V gene is TRBV6-5, the J gene TRBJ1-3, with 9 bases that match TRBD1. The origin of this receptor is a man in his thirties or forties with acute COVID-19. Source material: PBMCs or T cells enriched from blood (not recorded which). The CDR3 DNA reads as TGTGCCAGCAGACCGACAGGGGGAGGAAACACCATATATTTT. It yields the protein CASRPTGGGNTIYF.